These T cell receptor beta chains were read from a single sample in a study of blood T cell repertoires in COVID-19. Data came from immunoSEQ multiplex PCR; TCRdb stores just in-frame clones and leaves some out. The sample has more than 95,000 clones, 60% to 85% seen once. Sequenced: peripheral blood. These receptors all stem from a man aged 65-85 years with acute or convalescent COVID-19. Each CDR3 is given with its conserved first and last residue. D genes are given only for firm matches. The listing skips clone size in some rows; elsewhere it reads once, few, many or a size class.

cdr3_length	clone_size	v_call	d_call	j_call	cdr3_aa	cdr3_nt
14	.	TRBV7-3	TRBD1	TRBJ1-1	CASSSGQANTEAFF	TGTGCCAGCAGCTCGGGACAGGCCAACACTGAAGCTTTCTTT
15	.	TRBV5-6	TRBD2	TRBJ2-3	CASSLRAGGTDTQYF	TGTGCCAGCAGCTTGCGGGCGGGGGGCACAGATACGCAGTATTTT
15	.	TRBV28	TRBD1	TRBJ2-2	CASSFQGAVTGELFF	TGTGCCAGCAGTTTTCAGGGGGCGGTCACCGGGGAGCTGTTTTTT
16	.	TRBV27	.	TRBJ1-6	CASSRGRVTYNSPLHF	TGTGCCAGCAGTAGGGGCAGGGTGACCTATAATTCACCCCTCCACTTT
14	.	TRBV7-9	.	TRBJ2-7	CASSLSPGRNEQYF	TGTGCCAGCAGCTTATCTCCAGGGAGGAACGAGCAGTACTTC
16	few	TRBV3-1/TRBV3-2	TRBD2	TRBJ2-1	CASRLTSGVAYNEQFF	TGTGCCAGCAGACTCACTAGCGGGGTAGCCTACAATGAGCAGTTCTTC
18	.	TRBV7-9	TRBD1	TRBJ1-2	CASSPWGRGASANYGYTF	TGTGCCAGCAGCCCCTGGGGCAGGGGGGCCTCAGCTAACTATGGCTACACCTTC
12	once	TRBV18	.	TRBJ1-4	CASSPQREKLFF	TGTGCCAGCTCACCACAGAGGGAAAAACTGTTTTTT
15	.	TRBV5-4	TRBD2	TRBJ2-1	CASSHDGGGDNEQFF	TGTGCCAGCAGCCATGATGGCGGGGGGGACAATGAGCAGTTCTTC
13	once	TRBV6-5	.	TRBJ1-5	CASSYSARQPQHF	TGTGCCAGCAGTTACTCAGCCAGGCAGCCCCAGCATTTT
15	.	TRBV19	.	TRBJ1-5	CASSTGADSNQPQHF	TGTGCCAGTAGTACAGGGGCGGATAGCAATCAGCCCCAGCATTTT
12	.	TRBV19	.	TRBJ2-7	CASSFGPSEQYF	TGTGCCAGTAGTTTCGGTCCCTCCGAGCAGTACTTC
14	few	TRBV10-3	.	TRBJ2-2	CAISGTANTGELFF	TGTGCCATCAGTGGGACTGCGAACACCGGGGAGCTGTTTTTT
16	.	TRBV28	TRBD2	TRBJ2-1	CASSLWTSGSYNEQFF	TGTGCCAGCAGTTTATGGACTAGCGGGAGTTACAATGAGCAGTTCTTC
15	.	TRBV9	.	TRBJ1-1	CASSAPGQGDTEAFF	TGTGCCAGCAGCGCACCGGGACAAGGGGACACTGAAGCTTTCTTT
13	.	TRBV5-1	.	TRBJ1-1	CASRQTGNTEAFF	TGCGCCAGCAGACAGACAGGGAACACTGAAGCTTTCTTT
15	.	TRBV18	.	TRBJ2-7	CASSRSAGDPYEQYF	TGTGCCAGCTCACGGTCGGCAGGGGATCCCTACGAGCAGTACTTC
17	.	TRBV7-2	TRBD2	TRBJ2-2	CASSLRRLAGGTGELFF	TGTGCCAGCAGCTTACGCCGTTTGGCGGGGGGAACCGGGGAGCTGTTTTTT
15	.	TRBV4-1	.	TRBJ2-7	CASSRNGHADYEQYF	TGCGCCAGCAGCCGAAACGGCCATGCGGACTACGAGCAGTACTTC
17	.	TRBV19	TRBD2	TRBJ2-2	CASSSRTSGRITGELFF	TGTGCCAGTAGTTCGAGGACTAGCGGGAGGATCACCGGGGAGCTGTTTTTT
16	few	TRBV5-1	.	TRBJ1-6	CASSSFLRVNNSPLHF	TGCGCCAGCAGCTCCTTCTTGAGGGTTAATAATTCACCCCTCCACTTT
14	.	TRBV11-2	.	TRBJ1-2	CASRNREGDRGYTF	TGTGCCAGCAGAAACAGGGAGGGAGATCGTGGCTACACCTTC
15	few	TRBV7-9	.	TRBJ2-1	CASSRSGSPNNEQFF	TGTGCCAGCAGCCGAAGTGGGAGCCCCAACAATGAGCAGTTCTTC
13	.	TRBV6-4	.	TRBJ1-1	CASRATGIGKAFF	TGTGCCAGCAGAGCAACAGGGATCGGGAAAGCTTTCTTT
13	.	TRBV5-6	.	TRBJ2-5	CASSLGLQETQYF	TGTGCCAGCAGCTTGGGGCTTCAAGAGACCCAGTACTTC
18	.	TRBV19	.	TRBJ2-2	CASTLGGLADAGNGELFF	TGTGCCAGTACCCTAGGGGGGCTAGCGGACGCCGGGAACGGGGAGCTGTTTTTT
16	.	TRBV9	.	TRBJ1-3	CASSVRPAGSGNTIYF	TGTGCCAGCAGCGTACGCCCAGCCGGGTCTGGAAACACCATATATTTT
15	.	TRBV6-6	.	TRBJ2-3	CASSYSSVRSDTQYF	TGTGCCAGCAGTTACTCTAGTGTGAGGTCAGATACGCAGTATTTT
13	.	TRBV10-3	.	TRBJ1-2	CAISEPQLYGYTF	TGTGCCATCAGTGAACCACAGCTCTATGGCTACACCTTC
18	.	TRBV28	TRBD2	TRBJ2-4	CASSLGSGGSSNKNIQYF	TGTGCCAGCAGTTTAGGTTCCGGGGGGTCAAGTAACAAAAACATTCAGTACTTC
14	.	TRBV2	TRBD1	TRBJ1-1	CASSWWDRGSEAFF	TGTGCCAGCAGCTGGTGGGACAGGGGCTCTGAAGCTTTCTTT
16	once	TRBV7-8	.	TRBJ1-1	CASSLAGAGMNTEAFF	TGTGCCAGCAGCTTAGCAGGCGCGGGAATGAACACTGAAGCTTTCTTT
17	.	TRBV9	.	TRBJ2-1	CASSVGIVGAWINEQFF	TGTGCCAGCAGCGTAGGAATTGTGGGGGCATGGATCAATGAGCAGTTCTTC
17	.	TRBV9	.	TRBJ1-6	CASSHPRSGSYNSPLHF	TGTGCCAGCAGCCATCCGAGGTCGGGGTCCTATAATTCACCCCTCCACTTT
16	.	TRBV25-1	.	TRBJ2-5	CASSEFRATDEETQYF	TGTGCCAGCAGTGAATTCCGAGCGACCGACGAAGAGACCCAGTACTTC
14	.	TRBV9	TRBD1	TRBJ1-1	CASSTGTGTTEAFF	TGTGCCAGCAGCACCGGGACAGGGACCACTGAAGCTTTCTTT
11	.	TRBV20-1	.	TRBJ2-1	CSARSFHEQFF	TGCAGTGCCAGAAGCTTCCATGAGCAGTTCTTC
16	.	TRBV5-4	TRBD1	TRBJ2-1	CASSKPGQGAANEQFF	TGTGCCAGCAGCAAACCGGGACAGGGGGCGGCCAATGAGCAGTTCTTC
14	.	TRBV13	TRBD2	TRBJ2-7	CASSHGRGGLEQYF	TGTGCCAGCAGCCATGGACGCGGGGGGCTCGAGCAGTACTTC
15	once	TRBV4-2	.	TRBJ2-7	CASSQELREGYEQYF	TGTGCCAGCAGCCAAGAGTTGAGGGAAGGCTACGAGCAGTACTTC
16	.	TRBV9	TRBD2	TRBJ2-1	CASSVRPGLAVNEQFF	TGTGCCAGCAGCGTCCGTCCGGGACTAGCGGTCAATGAGCAGTTCTTC
18	once	TRBV24-1	TRBD2	TRBJ2-1	CATSDPAWVAGAVDEQFF	TGTGCCACCAGTGATCCCGCTTGGGTAGCGGGAGCGGTGGATGAGCAGTTCTTC
18	.	TRBV4-1	TRBD2	TRBJ2-5	CASSPRGLAGGDQETQYF	TGCGCCAGCAGCCCCAGGGGACTAGCGGGGGGCGACCAAGAGACCCAGTACTTC
19	.	TRBV10-3	TRBD1	TRBJ1-4	CAISGGSGGGRGTNEKLFF	TGTGCCATCAGTGGTGGTTCAGGGGGCGGCCGGGGAACTAATGAAAAACTGTTTTTT
15	.	TRBV7-2	.	TRBJ1-5	CASSLASGGGQPQHF	TGTGCCAGCAGCTTAGCGAGCGGGGGAGGACAGCCCCAGCATTTT